This TCR beta chain was profiled in a study of shared clonotypes between healthy human individuals. Germline CDR1 reads SEHNR; CDR2 reads FQNEAQ (reference sequence). V lost 5 bases, J lost 5 bases, and 15 bases lay in between. The CDR3 runs 14 residues. Profiling relied on immunoSEQ multiplex PCR, and the TCRdb table lists in-frame clones only, not all of them. Altogether approximately 440,000 clones are present, 60% to 80% being singletons, with the ten largest covering approximately 12%. Regarding this clone: Antigen specificity is unknown.

Study results and limitations: Blood alone was sampled, and tissue repertoires likely differ.

The J gene is TRBJ2-5, the V gene TRBV7-9; D assignment may be TRBD1 or TRBD2 (5 bases each). The specimen was PBMCs. The clonotype comes from a woman aged 40 to 55 in good health. Some clones in this sample may be carry-over from other donors' samples. The CDR3 here is CASSPMGVRETQYF. The CDR3 DNA sequence: TGTGCCAGCAGCCCGATGGGGGTCCGGGAGACCCAGTACTTC.